This T cell receptor (beta chain) was recovered during a study of blood T cell repertoires in COVID-19. Turning to the study itself: T cells, B-cell-depleted T cells, or PBMCs supplied cDNA or gDNA.

Assay: immunoSEQ multiplex PCR; the TCRdb copy retains only in-frame clones and omits some. Of some 210,000 clones listed, approximately 81% are singletons. This clone was observed once. CDR3 length equals 16 residues. Per the germline V gene, CDR1 is SGHDN and CDR2 is FVKESK. The trim removed 4 bases at V and 6 bases at J, leaving 6 bases unmatched. The specimen sequenced was peripheral blood. The clonotype was recovered from a human donor in a cohort sampled during active COVID-19. The chain carries TRBV14 and TRBJ2-3; 14 bases align to TRBD2. The CDR3 region is CASSRGLAGGWDTQYF. The DNA of the CDR3 is TGTGCCAGCAGCCGCGGACTAGCGGGGGGTTGGGATACGCAGTATTTT.